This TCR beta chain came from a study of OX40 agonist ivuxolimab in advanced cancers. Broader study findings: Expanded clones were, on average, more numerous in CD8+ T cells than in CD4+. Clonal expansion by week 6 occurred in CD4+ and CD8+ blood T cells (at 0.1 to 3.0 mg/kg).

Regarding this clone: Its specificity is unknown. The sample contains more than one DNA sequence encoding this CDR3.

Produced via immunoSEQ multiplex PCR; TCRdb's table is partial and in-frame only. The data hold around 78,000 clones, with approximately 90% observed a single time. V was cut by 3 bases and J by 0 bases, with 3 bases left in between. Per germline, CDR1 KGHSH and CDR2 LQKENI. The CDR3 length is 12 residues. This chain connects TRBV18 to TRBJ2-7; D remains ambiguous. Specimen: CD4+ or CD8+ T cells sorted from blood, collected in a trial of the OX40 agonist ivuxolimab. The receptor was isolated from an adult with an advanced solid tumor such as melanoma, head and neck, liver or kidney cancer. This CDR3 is CASSPSSYEQYF. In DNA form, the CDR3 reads TGTGCCAGCTCACCGAGCTCCTACGAGCAGTACTTC.